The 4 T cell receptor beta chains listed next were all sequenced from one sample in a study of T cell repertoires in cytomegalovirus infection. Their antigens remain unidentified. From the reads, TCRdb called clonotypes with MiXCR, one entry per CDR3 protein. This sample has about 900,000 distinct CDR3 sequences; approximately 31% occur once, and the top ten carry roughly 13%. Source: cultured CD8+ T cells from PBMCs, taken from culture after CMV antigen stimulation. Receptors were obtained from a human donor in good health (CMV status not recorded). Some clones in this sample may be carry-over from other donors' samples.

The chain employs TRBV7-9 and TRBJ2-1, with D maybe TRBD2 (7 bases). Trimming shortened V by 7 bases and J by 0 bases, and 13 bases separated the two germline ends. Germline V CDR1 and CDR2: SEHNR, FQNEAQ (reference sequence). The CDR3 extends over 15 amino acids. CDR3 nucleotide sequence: TGTGCCAGCACCGGGGGCGGGGGCTCCTACAATGAGCAGTTCTTC. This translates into CASTGGGGSYNEQFF.

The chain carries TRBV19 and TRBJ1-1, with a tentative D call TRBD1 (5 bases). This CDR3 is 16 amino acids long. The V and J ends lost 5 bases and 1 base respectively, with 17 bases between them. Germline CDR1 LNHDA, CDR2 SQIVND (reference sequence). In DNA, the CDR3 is TGTGCCAGTAGTCCTCACGTTGGGCAGGGGAACACTGAAGCTTTCTTT. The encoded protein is CASSPHVGQGNTEAFF.

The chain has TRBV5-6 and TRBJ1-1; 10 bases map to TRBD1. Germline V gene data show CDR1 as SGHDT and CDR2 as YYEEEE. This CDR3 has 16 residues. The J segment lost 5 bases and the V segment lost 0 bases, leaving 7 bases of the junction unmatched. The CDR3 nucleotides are TGTGCCAGCAGCTTGGGGGGACAGGGGATCGGAACTGAAGCTTTCTTT. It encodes CASSLGGQGIGTEAFF.

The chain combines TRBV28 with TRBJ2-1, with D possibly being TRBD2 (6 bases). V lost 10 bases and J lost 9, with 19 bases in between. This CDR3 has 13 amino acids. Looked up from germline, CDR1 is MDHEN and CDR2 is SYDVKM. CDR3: CAIGDFRTSEQFF. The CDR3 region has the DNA TGTGCCATCGGGGACTTCCGAACTTCTGAGCAGTTCTTC.